This T cell receptor (beta chain) emerged from a study of shared clonotypes between healthy human individuals. Across the study: There were three CD4 naive, three CD4 memory, two CD8 naive and one CD8 memory plates per donor. Study observations and caveats: Some naive CD4 clonotypes, around 5%, turned up in common across a few donors.

TCRdb keeps only in-frame clones here, not all; method: immunoSEQ multiplex PCR. The table lists 2.5 million or so clones, around nine tenths of them singletons. Within Nashville, Tennessee resided all donors, each a Caucasian adult. On this clone itself: Its antigen is not identified.

The source of this sequence is a man between 18 and 35 years old in good health. Sequenced material: naive CD4+ T cells sorted from blood. Specified subset: CD45RA+ positively selected.

CDR3 DNA sequence: TGTGCCAGCACCTCACTCGTGGATACGCAGTATTTT. As protein: CASTSLVDTQYF. The rearrangement uses TRBV21-1 and TRBJ2-3; TRBD2, the D gene given by the table, was not confirmed from the DNA. TRBV21-1 is assigned pseudogene status. This CDR3 has 12 residues.